This passage covers 24 T cell receptor beta chains from one sample sequenced in a study of cytomegalovirus exposure and HLA in healthy donors. Researchers ran the PCR with 60 Vbeta and 13 Jbeta primers. The table came from immunoSEQ multiplex PCR; TCRdb's copy has only in-frame clones and leaves some out. This sample carries some 190,000 clones, 60% to 80% of them seen once, and the ten largest clones take approximately 2.1%. The sequenced sample was PBMCs. The receptors originated from a woman in her 30s in good health and CMV-seropositive.

This sequence joins TRBV4-1 and TRBJ1-4, with TRBD1 matching over 8 bases. This CDR3 has 16 amino acids. V lost 0 bases to trimming and J lost 5 bases; unmatched junction nucleotides: 5. Germline values: CDR1 MGHRA, CDR2 YSYEKL. In DNA form, the CDR3 reads TGCGCCAGCAGCCAAGATGGGGCAGGGGGCAATGAAAAACTGTTTTTT. As protein: CASSQDGAGGNEKLFF.

Notes on this clone: At the DNA level, this CDR3 is encoded by other sequences in the same sample as well. V gene TRBV4-3 combines with J gene TRBJ2-3, with D uncertain. Germline V CDR1 and CDR2: LGHNA, YSLEER. The V and J ends lost 0 bases and 4 bases respectively, with 5 bases between them. The CDR3 length is 13 residues. The CDR3 coding sequence is TGCGCCAGCAGCCAAGACTTCGCAGATACGCAGTATTTT. It encodes CASSQDFADTQYF.

This rearrangement joins TRBV28 to TRBJ2-5, with D perhaps TRBD1 (6 bases). Trimming left V 5 bases short and J 4 bases short, with 14 bases between. The germline CDR1 and CDR2 sequences are MDHEN and SYDVKM. The CDR3 contains 14 residues. For the CDR3, the DNA is TGTGCCAGCAGTCAATCACAGGGCCGAGAGACCCAGTACTTC. As protein: CASSQSQGRETQYF.

The chain employs TRBV28 and TRBJ2-7; 10 bases match TRBD2. Germline V lookup: CDR1 MDHEN, CDR2 SYDVKM. The V and J ends lost 5 bases and 4 bases, in that order; junction bases with no gene match: 11. This CDR3 contains 16 residues. This CDR3 is CASSHSRGLATYEQYF. The DNA for the CDR3 is TGTGCCAGCAGTCACTCCCGGGGACTAGCGACATACGAGCAGTACTTC.

This rearrangement joins TRBV2 to TRBJ2-4; the match to TRBD1 covers 8 bases. CDR1 and CDR2 (germline): SNHLY, FYNNEI. The CDR3 is 15 residues long. Trimming at V came to 6 bases and at J to 3 bases, leaving 7 bases not matched to a gene. Written as DNA, the CDR3 is TGTGCCAGCAGGGTCGGACAGGGCGGCAAAAACATTCAGTACTTC. Translating gives CASRVGQGGKNIQYF.

V usage is TRBV4-3 and J usage is TRBJ2-7; no firm D call. Germline-derived CDR1 and CDR2 are LGHNA and YSLEER. This CDR3 is 13 amino acids long. V lost 1 base to trimming and J lost 2 bases, with 6 bases between them. CDR3 nucleotide sequence: TGCGCCAGCAGCCAAGGTTCGGCCTACGAGCAGTACTTC. Protein: CASSQGSAYEQYF.

This chain connects TRBV11-3 to TRBJ2-1; 7 bases are a match to TRBD2. CDR3 size: 13 residues. V gave up 5 bases and J gave up 10 bases; unmatched junction bases: 8. CDR1 and CDR2 (germline): SGHNT, YENEEA. CDR3 nucleotides: TGTGCCAGCAGCCAGGGAGGGCCAGGGGAGCAGTTCTTC. It translates to CASSQGGPGEQFF.

The chain combines TRBV7-3 with TRBJ2-1; D may be TRBD1 (6 bases). V lost 4 bases to trimming and J lost 0 bases, with 13 bases between them. This CDR3 comprises 16 residues. Germline CDR1 is SGHTA and CDR2 is FQGTGA. CDR3 sequence: CASSSRQASSYNEQFF. The CDR3 DNA reads as TGTGCCAGCAGCTCCAGACAGGCCTCCTCCTACAATGAGCAGTTCTTC.

The count of this clone is one. The J gene is TRBJ2-3, the V gene TRBV5-1; TRBD2 is a possible D gene (7 bases). The CDR3 is made up of 15 amino acids. Germline V gene sequence: CDR1 SGHRS, CDR2 YFSETQ. Trimming stripped 1 base from V and 4 bases from J, with 13 bases between. This CDR3 reads CASSLRGGVPDTQYF. DNA for the CDR3: TGCGCCAGCAGCTTGAGGGGGGGGGTACCAGATACGCAGTATTTT.

As to this clone: Germline is not matched at one junction end, which may reflect a read error. This chain joins TRBV7-7 and TRBJ1-2, with a weak D call TRBD1 (6 bases). The CDR3 totals 15 residues. In germline, CDR1 is SSHAT, CDR2 FNYEAQ (reference sequence). DNA of the CDR3: TGTGCTAGCAGCCCCCTGGGAGGGGGGAGCTATGGCTACACCTTC. This codes for CASSPLGGGSYGYTF.

The rearrangement uses TRBV19 and TRBJ1-2; D is undetermined. The CDR3 has 13 residues. Per germline, CDR1 LNHDA and CDR2 SQIVND (reference sequence). Trimming removed 3 bases at V and 4 bases at J, with 9 bases between. CDR3: CASSILQSYGYTF. DNA of the CDR3: TGTGCCAGTAGTATTTTACAGAGCTATGGCTACACCTTC.

V usage is TRBV6-5 and J usage is TRBJ1-1, with D perhaps TRBD1 (5 bases). Trimming shortened V by 2 bases and J by 6 bases, and 16 bases separated the two germline ends. The CDR3 is 15 amino acids. The germline gives CDR1 MNHEY, CDR2 SVGAGI. For the CDR3, the DNA is TGTGCCAGCAGTTACCGGGGCACGGGGGTCCCTGAAGCTTTCTTT. As protein: CASSYRGTGVPEAFF.

V and J are TRBV7-2 and TRBJ2-7; 7 nucleotides agree with TRBD2. The germline gives CDR1 SGHTA, CDR2 FQGNSA. The CDR3 spans 15 residues. J gave up 3 bases and V 6 bases, and 11 bases lay outside the gene matches. This CDR3 reads CASSLTGLNGYEQYF. CDR3 DNA sequence: TGTGCCAGCAGTCTAACGGGACTAAACGGCTACGAGCAGTACTTC.

This chain links TRBV5-1 with TRBJ2-5; D remains unclear. Germline CDR1 SGHRS, CDR2 YFSETQ. The CDR3 is made up of 12 amino acids. V lost 7 bases, J lost 3 bases, and 10 bases lay in between. The CDR3 loop is CASEVVEETQYF. The DNA of the CDR3 is TGCGCCAGCGAGGTCGTGGAAGAGACCCAGTACTTC.

The gene calls are TRBV5-6 and TRBJ2-5, with TRBD2 as a possible D gene (6 bases). CDR3 length: 13 residues. V lost 7 bases and J lost 4, with 14 bases in between. The V gene's germline CDR1 is SGHDT and CDR2 YYEEEE. CDR3: CASSAGTGETQYF. The CDR3 DNA reads TGTGCCAGCTCCGCCGGGACTGGAGAGACCCAGTACTTC.

The J gene is TRBJ1-2, the V gene TRBV19; perhaps TRBD1 as D (5 bases). V was trimmed by 6 bases and J by 2 bases, leaving 10 bases between them. This CDR3 comprises 13 residues. CDR1 LNHDA and CDR2 SQIVND come from the germline V gene (reference sequence). The CDR3 reads CASRPDNNYGYTF. As DNA, the CDR3 is TGTGCCAGTAGGCCGGACAACAACTATGGCTACACCTTC.

The rearrangement joins TRBV27 to TRBJ2-1; D call uncertain. Germline CDR1 MNHEY, CDR2 SMNVEV (reference sequence). This CDR3 is built from 14 residues. The germline V and J ends were trimmed by 6 bases and 3 bases, with 12 bases remaining between them. CDR3 protein: CASSSGDIYNEQFF. The CDR3 region has the DNA TGTGCCAGCAGCTCAGGTGATATCTACAATGAGCAGTTCTTC.

The chain joins TRBV7-2 to TRBJ1-1; 8 bases agree with TRBD1. Per germline, CDR1 SGHTA and CDR2 FQGNSA. Unmatched junction bases numbered 1, after V lost 0 bases and J lost 1 base. The CDR3 runs 15 residues. Here the CDR3 DNA reads TGTGCCAGCAGCTTAGCCGGGACAGGGAACACTGAAGCTTTCTTT. It yields the protein CASSLAGTGNTEAFF. The variable domain in full, with the rest retrieved from reference TRBV7-2 and TRBJ1-1, is GAGVSQSPSNKVTEKGKDVELRCDPISGHTALYWYRQSLGQGLEFLIYFQGNSAPDKSGLPSDRFSAERTGGSVSTLTIQRTQQEDSAVYLCASSLAGTGNTEAFFGQGTRLTVV.

This clone was seen only a few times. This chain links TRBV6-1 with TRBJ1-5; 8 bases map to TRBD1. V shed 6 bases and J 3 bases; nucleotides not matched to a gene: 7. CDR3 length: 15 amino acids. Germline assignment: CDR1 MNHNS and CDR2 SASEGT. The CDR3 sequence: CASRLPTGDNQPQHF. CDR3 DNA: TGTGCCAGCAGGTTACCGACAGGGGACAATCAGCCCCAGCATTTT.

This chain connects TRBV4-3 to TRBJ2-2; D is perhaps TRBD1 (5 bases). Germline values: CDR1 LGHNA, CDR2 YSLEER. The CDR3 has 15 amino acids. V lost 6 bases and J 6 bases, leaving 17 bases between the germline ends. The CDR3: CASSWGSASAGELFF. The CDR3 bases are TGCGCCAGCAGTTGGGGCTCAGCTTCGGCCGGGGAGCTGTTTTTT.

The chain has TRBV19 and TRBJ1-2; D gene uncertain. The V and J ends lost 2 bases and 5 bases respectively, with 6 bases between them. Germline CDR1 reads LNHDA; CDR2 reads SQIVND (reference sequence). The CDR3 is 12 amino acids. The CDR3 spells CASSISVYGYTF. The CDR3 nucleotides read TGTGCCAGTAGTATATCAGTTTATGGCTACACCTTC.

In its sample, this clone was seen once. The V gene is TRBV7-9, the J gene TRBJ2-5, with no clear D. The CDR3 has 14 amino acids. Germline lookup yields CDR1 SEHNR and CDR2 FQNEAQ (reference sequence). V shed 6 bases and J shed 7 bases, with 18 bases lying between them. Here the CDR3 reads CASSLRSLSGTQYF. In DNA, the CDR3 is TGTGCCAGCAGTCTCCGGTCCCTTTCCGGGACCCAGTACTTC. The complete variable domain, with remaining parts taken from reference TRBV7-9 and TRBJ2-5, reads DTGVSQNPRHKITKRGQNVTFRCDPISEHNRLYWYRQTLGQGPEFLTYFQNEAQLEKSRLLSDRFSAERPKGSFSTLEIQRTEQGDSAMYLCASSLRSLSGTQYFGPGTRLLVL.

The J gene is TRBJ2-4, the V gene TRBV5-4, with 10 nucleotides matching TRBD2. V dropped 3 bases and J dropped 1; count of bases not matched to a gene: 7. Germline V CDR1 and CDR2: SGHNT, YYREEE (reference sequence). The CDR3 totals 17 residues. The CDR3: CASSSATSGIAKNIQYF. CDR3 sequence (DNA): TGTGCCAGCAGCTCCGCCACTAGCGGGATTGCCAAAAACATTCAGTACTTC.

The V gene is TRBV10-3, the J gene TRBJ2-7; 7 nucleotides agree with TRBD1. Looked up from germline, CDR1 is ENHRY and CDR2 is SYGVKD. V was pared by 9 bases and J by 3 bases, with 5 bases of the junction left unmatched. The CDR3 is 12 residues long. The CDR3 is CAIGGQFYEQYF. The CDR3 DNA reads as TGTGCCATTGGGGGACAGTTCTACGAGCAGTACTTC.